These 8 T cell receptor beta chains were sequenced from one sample in a study of blood T cell repertoires in COVID-19. Some clones are missing from TCRdb's copy, which holds only in-frame ones; the method was immunoSEQ multiplex PCR. The data contain approximately 320,000 clones, more than 75% of them singletons. The sample taken for sequencing was PBMCs or T cells enriched from blood (not recorded which). These receptors were obtained from a man between 60 and 75 years old who had recovered from COVID-19.

Regarding this clone: This CDR3 is also generated by other DNA sequences in the sample. The chain couples TRBV11-2 to TRBJ1-3, with D maybe TRBD1 (6 bases). Per germline, CDR1 SGHAT and CDR2 FQNNGV. This CDR3 contains 14 residues. V dropped 3 bases and J dropped 4 bases, with 10 bases sitting between them. CDR3 nucleotides: TGTGCCAGCAGCTTGGAAGGGGGAGGAAACACCATATATTTT. Protein product: CASSLEGGGNTIYF.

CDR3 sequence (DNA): TGTGCCAGCAGTCCAATTGTCCCGGGAGGCGAAAAACTGTTTTTT. Protein sequence: CASSPIVPGGEKLFF. V usage is TRBV27 and J usage is TRBJ1-4; D not resolved. Trimming stripped 5 bases from V and 8 bases from J, with 18 bases between. CDR3 size: 15 residues. CDR1 and CDR2 (germline): MNHEY, SMNVEV (reference sequence).

This sequence joins TRBV5-1 and TRBJ2-1; perhaps TRBD2 as D (6 bases). Trimming cost V 7 bases and J 4 bases, with 21 bases left between them. Germline V gene data show CDR1 as SGHRS and CDR2 as YFSETQ. This CDR3 has 16 residues. The CDR3 spells CASGPSGDVGYNEQFF. Here the CDR3 DNA reads TGCGCCAGCGGCCCCTCGGGGGACGTGGGGTACAATGAGCAGTTCTTC.

CDR3 loop: CASSWIRVGELFF. CDR3 sequence (DNA): TGTGCCAGCAGCTGGATCAGGGTCGGGGAGCTGTTTTTT. The chain employs TRBV7-9 and TRBJ2-2; D possibly corresponds to TRBD1 (5 bases). The CDR3 is made up of 13 amino acids. The germline V and J ends were trimmed by 4 bases and 7 bases, with 10 bases remaining between them. Germline V gene sequence: CDR1 SEHNR, CDR2 FQNEAQ (reference sequence).

J is TRBJ2-1 and V is TRBV4-3, with 8 positions matching TRBD2. There are 13 residues in the CDR3. J gave up 12 bases and V 3 bases, and 7 bases lay outside the gene matches. Germline V gives CDR1 LGHNA, CDR2 YSLEER. The CDR3 loop reads CASSQIVSGVQFF. CDR3 in DNA: TGCGCCAGCAGCCAGATAGTTAGCGGGGTGCAGTTCTTC.

The chain couples TRBV2 to TRBJ1-5; 7 nucleotides agree with TRBD1. Germline CDR1 is SNHLY and CDR2 is FYNNEI. This CDR3 region has 13 residues. V trimming: 9 bases; J trimming: 6 bases; junction bases outside the gene matches: 8. CDR3 in DNA: TGTGCCAGAGGAGTAGGGGGCGGTCAGCCCCAGCATTTT. Translating it yields CARGVGGGQPQHF.

V is TRBV4-3 and J is TRBJ2-3; D possibly corresponds to TRBD1 (5 bases). Germline V lookup: CDR1 LGHNA, CDR2 YSLEER. The CDR3 runs to 15 residues. The V gene lost 0 bases and the J gene lost 2 bases, with 9 bases spanning the gap. In DNA, the CDR3 is TGCGCCAGCAGCCAAGATCTGACAGACACAGATACGCAGTATTTT. It codes for CASSQDLTDTDTQYF.

V is TRBV27 and J is TRBJ2-7, with 9 bases fitting TRBD1. Losses at the gene ends were 5 bases for V and 6 bases for J; bases not matched to a gene: 14. Looked up from germline, CDR1 is MNHEY and CDR2 is SMNVEV (reference sequence). The CDR3 length is 16 residues. In DNA form, the CDR3 reads TGTGCCAGCAGTATCCGGGACAGGGTGAAGGTTCTCGAGCAGTACTTC. It specifies CASSIRDRVKVLEQYF.